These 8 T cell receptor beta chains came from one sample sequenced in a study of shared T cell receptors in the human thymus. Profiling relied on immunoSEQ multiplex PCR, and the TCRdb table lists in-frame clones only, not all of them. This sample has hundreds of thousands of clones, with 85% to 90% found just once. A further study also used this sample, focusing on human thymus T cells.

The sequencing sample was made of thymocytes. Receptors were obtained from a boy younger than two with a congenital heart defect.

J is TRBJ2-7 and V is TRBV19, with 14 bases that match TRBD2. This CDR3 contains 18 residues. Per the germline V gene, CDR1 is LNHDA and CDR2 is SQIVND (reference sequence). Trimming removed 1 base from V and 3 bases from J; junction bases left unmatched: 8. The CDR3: CASSIAWGLAGANYEQYF. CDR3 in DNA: TGTGCCAGTAGTATAGCTTGGGGACTAGCGGGAGCTAACTACGAGCAGTACTTC.

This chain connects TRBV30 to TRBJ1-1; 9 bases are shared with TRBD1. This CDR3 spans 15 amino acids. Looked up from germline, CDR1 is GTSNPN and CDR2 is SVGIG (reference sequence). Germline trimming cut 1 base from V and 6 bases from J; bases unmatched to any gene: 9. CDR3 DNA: TGTGCCTGGAGTGGGAAACAGGGGGCGCTTGCTGAAGCTTTCTTT. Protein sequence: CAWSGKQGALAEAFF.

The CDR3 spells CASSFYSGSSYEQYF. The CDR3 DNA follows: TGTGCCAGCAGCTTCTACAGCGGGAGCTCCTACGAGCAGTACTTC. This sequence joins TRBV7-8 and TRBJ2-7, with TRBD2 matching 8 bases. The CDR3 totals 15 residues. V lost 3 bases and J lost 0; bases outside the gene matches: 4. From germline, CDR1 is SGHVS and CDR2 FQNEAQ.

DNA of the CDR3: TGCGCCAGCAGCTTGTACCCGGTCTCCTACGAGCAGTACTTC. Protein sequence: CASSLYPVSYEQYF. The chain links TRBV5-1 to TRBJ2-7, with D uncertain. The CDR3 spans 14 residues. Looked up from germline, CDR1 is SGHRS and CDR2 is YFSETQ. V shed 1 base and J shed 0 bases, with 8 bases lying between them.

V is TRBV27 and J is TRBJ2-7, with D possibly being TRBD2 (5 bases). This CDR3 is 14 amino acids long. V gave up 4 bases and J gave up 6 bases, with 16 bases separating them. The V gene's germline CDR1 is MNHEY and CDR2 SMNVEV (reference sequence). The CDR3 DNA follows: TGTGCCAGCAGTTCCCCCCGCGGGTCCCGCGAGCAGTACTTC. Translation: CASSSPRGSREQYF.

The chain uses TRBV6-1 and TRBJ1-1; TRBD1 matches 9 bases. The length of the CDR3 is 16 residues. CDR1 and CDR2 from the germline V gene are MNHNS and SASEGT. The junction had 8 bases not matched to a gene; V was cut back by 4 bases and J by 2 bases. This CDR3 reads CASSVGTGRRNTEAFF. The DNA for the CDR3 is TGTGCCAGCAGTGTCGGGACAGGGAGGAGAAACACTGAAGCTTTCTTT.

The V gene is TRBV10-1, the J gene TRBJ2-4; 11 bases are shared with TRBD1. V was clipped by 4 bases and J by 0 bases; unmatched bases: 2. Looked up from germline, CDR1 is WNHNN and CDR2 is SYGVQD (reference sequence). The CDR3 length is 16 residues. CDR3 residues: CASSGGQGEAKNIQYF. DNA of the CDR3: TGCGCCAGCAGTGGGGGACAGGGGGAAGCCAAAAACATTCAGTACTTC.

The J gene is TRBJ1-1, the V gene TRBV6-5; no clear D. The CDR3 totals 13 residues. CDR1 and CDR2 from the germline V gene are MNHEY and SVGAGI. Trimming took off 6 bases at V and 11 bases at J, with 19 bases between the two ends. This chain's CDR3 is CASSDWTGTGAFF. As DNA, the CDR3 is TGTGCCAGCAGCGACTGGACCGGCACGGGGGCTTTCTTT.